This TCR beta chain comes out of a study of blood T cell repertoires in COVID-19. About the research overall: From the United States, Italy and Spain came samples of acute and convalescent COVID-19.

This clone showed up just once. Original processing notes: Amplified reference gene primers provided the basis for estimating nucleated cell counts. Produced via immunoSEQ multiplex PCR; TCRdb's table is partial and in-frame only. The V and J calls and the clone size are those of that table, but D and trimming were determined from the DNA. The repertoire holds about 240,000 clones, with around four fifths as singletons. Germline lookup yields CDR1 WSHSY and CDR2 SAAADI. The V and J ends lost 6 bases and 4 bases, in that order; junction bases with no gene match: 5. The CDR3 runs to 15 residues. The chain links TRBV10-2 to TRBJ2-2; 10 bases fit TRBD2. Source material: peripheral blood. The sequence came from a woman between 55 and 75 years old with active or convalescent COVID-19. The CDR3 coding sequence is TGCGCCAGCAGCGGGAGCGGGGGGGCCACCGGGGAGCTGTTTTTT. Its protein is CASSGSGGATGELFF.